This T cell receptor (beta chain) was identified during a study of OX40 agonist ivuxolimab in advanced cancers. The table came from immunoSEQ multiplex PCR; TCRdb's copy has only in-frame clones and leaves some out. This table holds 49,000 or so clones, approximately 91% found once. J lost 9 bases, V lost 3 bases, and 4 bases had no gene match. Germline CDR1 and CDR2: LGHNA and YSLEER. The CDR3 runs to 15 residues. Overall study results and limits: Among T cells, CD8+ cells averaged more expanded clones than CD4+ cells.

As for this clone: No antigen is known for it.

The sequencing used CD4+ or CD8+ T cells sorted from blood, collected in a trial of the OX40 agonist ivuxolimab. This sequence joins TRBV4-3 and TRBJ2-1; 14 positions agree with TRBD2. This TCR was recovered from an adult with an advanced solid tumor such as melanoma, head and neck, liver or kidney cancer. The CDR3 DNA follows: TGCGCCAGCAGCCAGGGACTAGCGGGGGCTGGTGAGCAGTTCTTC. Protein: CASSQGLAGAGEQFF.